The present entry profiles one T cell receptor (beta chain) with its context. Its antigen remains unidentified. Profiling relied on immunoSEQ multiplex PCR, and the TCRdb table lists in-frame clones only, not all of them. This sample carries 45,000 or so clones, approximately 89% of them seen once, and the ten largest clones take 15% to 18%. The sample comes from a study of Tregs in tolerant kidney transplant recipients. The V gene end was trimmed by 8 bases and the J gene end by 6 bases; junction bases not matched to a gene: 4. This CDR3 contains 12 residues. Germline V gene sequence: CDR1 SGHAT, CDR2 FQNNGV. Recipients received nonmyeloablative bone marrow transplants from related graft donors, with transient mixed chimerism. Study-level results: For some patients, primers changed over time, blocking nucleotide-level comparison. In tolerant patients, donor-specific Tregs outgrew total Tregs, suggesting antigen-driven expansion.

The gene calls are TRBV11-2 and TRBJ2-1, with TRBD1 identical over 7 bases. The TCR was taken from a human patient who received a combined kidney and bone marrow transplant. Some T cells may arise from the graft donor. Sequenced here: CD8+ T cells from blood (PBMCs), sampled 12 months after the transplant. In nucleotides, the CDR3 is TGTGCCAGCCTCAGACAGGGCAATGAGCAGTTCTTC. As protein: CASLRQGNEQFF. Drawing the rest from reference TRBV11-2 and TRBJ2-1, the complete variable domain is EAGVAQSPRYKIIEKRQSVAFWCNPISGHATLYWYQQILGQGPKLLIQFQNNGVVDDSQLPKDRFSAERLKGVDSTLKIQPAKLEDSAVYLCASLRQGNEQFFGPGTRLTVL.